This is a list of T cell receptor beta chains from one sample in a study of T cells in Graves' hyperthyroidism and ophthalmopathy. TCRdb recomputed calls from the multiplex PCR reads with MiXCR, one row per CDR3 protein. The data contain 270,000 or so distinct CDR3 sequences, about 25% of them singletons. The sample comprised blood. Receptor source: a man aged 40-50 years with Graves' hyperthyroidism that later progressed to Graves' ophthalmopathy. The CDR3 runs from the conserved cysteine through the conserved F or W. The order of the fields is V gene, clone size, CDR3 protein. For some rows the clone size is stated as once, few or many, or as a class when expanded; others skip it.

>TRBV30|many
CAWSLGDQPQHF
>TRBV12-3/TRBV12-4|NA
CASSFSQYNSPLHF
>TRBV20-1|NA
CSAKGLAGETQYF
>TRBV30|many
CAWSSTSQGTGELFF
>TRBV12-3/TRBV12-4|NA
CAISVGGGLDEQYF
>TRBV6-1|NA
CASSHEGAEAFF
>TRBV14|NA
CASSQPGRGPSQYKNIQYF
>TRBV6-5|NA
CASSYSWGGGTQYF
>TRBV7-2|many
CASSLGTSREETQYF
>TRBV19|many
CASSFGGTGGSYEQYF
>TRBV20-1|many
CSAHREDQPQHF
>TRBV27|many
CASSLTDRKETQYF
>TRBV6-1|NA
CASSEGRRTGSHF
>TRBV12-3/TRBV12-4|NA
CASSLSGENTEAFF
>TRBV5-1|many
CASGEGGDYGYTF
>TRBV6-1|many
CASREQGTEAFF
>TRBV3-1|many
CASSLEGRGWDGYTF
>TRBV19|NA
CASNRVLNTEAFF
>TRBV2|few
CASFRAGGYEQYF
>TRBV6-5|NA
CASSLADGSTEAFF
>TRBV6-1|NA
CASSEAGGILLGYTF
>TRBV6-5|many
CASSPNPRGSAYEQYF
>TRBV10-3|many
CAISEIAGEMMGETQYF
>TRBV5-1|many
CASSSVTGKETQYF
>TRBV10-3|many
CAISEGIQPQHF
>TRBV29-1|NA
CSVDRTEAFF
>TRBV7-6|NA
CASSLYSAPGEQYF
>TRBV18|many
CASSPPRIYEQYF
>TRBV12-3/TRBV12-4|many
CASSSDRVRSQPQHF
>TRBV27|many
CASSRDRTQETQYF
>TRBV2|many
CASSEGLLFQETQYF
>TRBV6-2/TRBV6-3|many
CATADKTGGPGGTQYF
>TRBV12-3/TRBV12-4|NA
CASNSGIGSNQPQHF
>TRBV7-6|medium-sized
CASSPGHIQYF
>TRBV12-3/TRBV12-4|NA
CARTSRDRLETQYF
>TRBV12-3/TRBV12-4|many
CASNPGTLNTGELFF
>TRBV20-1|many
CSASSGSGTEAFF
>TRBV9|many
CASSVGSAASGNTIYF
>TRBV28|NA
CASSLGDGYYTEAFF
>TRBV3-1|many
CASSHPRSGLAVLGTQYF
>TRBV20-1|many
CSARRGVSGNTIYF
>TRBV13|NA
CACLQGPEQYF
>TRBV6-5|many
CASSYSWSTMNYEQYF
>TRBV7-3|many
CASSSQQGPQETQYF
>TRBV10-2|NA
CASRTGGGSNQPQHF
>TRBV6-5|many
CASSLWQKMETQYF
>TRBV12-3/TRBV12-4|many
CASTVFSSYNSPLHF
>TRBV24-1|many
CATSLTPRTVF
>TRBV28|many
CASNTIRYEQYF
>TRBV12-3/TRBV12-4|NA
CASSPLGGPAYGYTF
>TRBV12-3/TRBV12-4|many
CASSFSGPRETQYF
>TRBV30|NA
CAWSKGGAAQETQYF
>TRBV28|NA
CASASLYEQYF
>TRBV27|many
CASREISGQETQYF